The 29 T cell receptor beta chains below come from one sample, sequenced in a study of radiotherapy plus CTLA-4 blockade in lung cancer. Some clones are missing from TCRdb's copy, which holds only in-frame ones; the method was immunoSEQ multiplex PCR. The sample contains about 95,000 clones, 83% of which appear only once. The sample in question was peripheral blood, obtained from a patient treated with radiotherapy plus ipilimumab. The receptor set was obtained from a human donor with non-small cell lung cancer who had stable disease on radiotherapy plus ipilimumab.

This clone showed up just once. The V call is TRBV11-1, the J call TRBJ2-1; tentatively, D is TRBD2 (7 bases). V was clipped by 3 bases and J by 15 bases, with 12 bases between them. This CDR3 has 11 amino acids. Germline values: CDR1 SGHAT, CDR2 FQDESV (reference sequence). The CDR3 loop reads CASSLGGGVFF. The DNA for the CDR3 is TGTGCCAGCAGCTTGGGGGGGGGCGTGTTCTTC.

V is TRBV6-5 and J is TRBJ2-3; 7 bases match TRBD1. V was pared by 11 bases and J by 3 bases, with 11 bases of the junction left unmatched. Per the germline V gene, CDR1 is MNHEY and CDR2 is SVGAGI. This CDR3 is 14 amino acids long. CDR3 loop: CAGQGVGPTDTQYF. The CDR3 DNA follows: TGTGCCGGTCAGGGGGTCGGACCGACAGATACGCAGTATTTT.

The chain is built from TRBV10-3 and TRBJ1-5; tentative D call: TRBD1 (6 bases). Germline V gene lookup returns CDR1 ENHRY and CDR2 SYGVKD. Deletions cut 2 bases from V and 0 bases from J, with 8 bases between. This CDR3 has 15 residues. The CDR3 loop reads CAISEGGDSNQPQHF. Here the CDR3 DNA reads TGTGCCATCAGTGAGGGGGGCGATAGCAATCAGCCCCAGCATTTT.

This chain uses TRBV9 with TRBJ1-3, with D possibly being TRBD1 (6 bases). V was shortened by 2 bases and J by 4 bases, with 13 bases between the two germline ends. The CDR3 sequence is 15 residues long. Germline lookup yields CDR1 SGDLS and CDR2 YYNGEE. Written as DNA, the CDR3 is TGTGCCAGCAGCGTTAGTACAGGGTTCGGAAACACCATATATTTT. Its protein is CASSVSTGFGNTIYF.

V gene TRBV19 combines with J gene TRBJ2-7; D is possibly TRBD1 (5 bases). Germline V gene data show CDR1 as LNHDA and CDR2 as SQIVND (reference sequence). Trimming took off 3 bases at V and 2 bases at J, with 11 bases between the two ends. The CDR3 totals 14 residues. The CDR3 protein is CASSIREWTYEQYF. The CDR3 region has the DNA TGTGCCAGTAGTATCAGGGAATGGACCTACGAGCAGTACTTC.

The chain couples TRBV28 to TRBJ2-7; D uncertain. The CDR3 loop spans 10 amino acids. Germline CDR1 is MDHEN and CDR2 is SYDVKM. Trimming left V 5 bases short and J 2 bases short, with 1 base between. In nucleotides, the CDR3 is TGTGCCAGCAGTACCTACGAGCAGTACTTC. Its translation: CASSTYEQYF.

The gene calls are TRBV28 and TRBJ2-7, with 7 bases that match TRBD2. CDR3 length equals 15 residues. Germline assignment: CDR1 MDHEN and CDR2 SYDVKM. Losses at the gene ends were 3 bases for V and 3 bases for J; bases not matched to a gene: 8. The DNA for the CDR3 is TGTGCCAGCAGTTTCGGTCAGGCGGGGGTCTACGAGCAGTACTTC. It codes for CASSFGQAGVYEQYF.

This clone was detected only once. This chain joins TRBV7-2 and TRBJ2-2; D is unresolved. In germline, CDR1 is SGHTA, CDR2 FQGNSA. The ends were cut back, 2 bases at V and 0 bases at J, with 10 bases in the middle. The CDR3 sequence is 16 residues long. CDR3 loop: CASSLNRSPNTGELFF. CDR3 bases: TGTGCCAGCAGCTTAAATCGGAGTCCGAACACCGGGGAGCTGTTTTTT.

This rearrangement joins TRBV5-5 to TRBJ1-4; D ambiguous. Germline V gene sequence: CDR1 SGHKS, CDR2 YYEKEE (reference sequence). The CDR3 sequence is 16 residues long. With 0 bases removed from V and 1 base from J, the gap between germline ends came to 10 bases. In nucleotides, the CDR3 is TGTGCCAGCAGCTTGGGAGTGGCATTAACTAATGAAAAACTGTTTTTT. Translating gives CASSLGVALTNEKLFF.

This clone was seen once. The chain uses TRBV30 and TRBJ2-7, with 14 bases fitting TRBD2. Unmatched junction bases numbered 3, after V lost 0 bases and J lost 5 bases. The CDR3 totals 15 residues. Germline V lookup: CDR1 GTSNPN, CDR2 SVGIG (reference sequence). In DNA form, the CDR3 reads TGTGCCTGGAGTGTTTTGGGACTAGCGGGAGACGAGCAGTACTTC. Translation gives CAWSVLGLAGDEQYF. The complete variable domain, with remaining parts taken from reference TRBV30 and TRBJ2-7, reads SQTIHQWPATLVQPVGSPLSLECTVEGTSNPNLYWYRQAAGRGLQLLFYSVGIGQISSEVPQNLSASRPQDRQFILSSKKLLLSDSGFYLCAWSVLGLAGDEQYFGPGTRLTVT.

This chain uses TRBV5-1 with TRBJ2-1; TRBD2 aligns across 13 bases. The CDR3 consists of 15 residues. Trimming took 4 bases from V and 14 from J; bases not matched to a gene: 12. The germline gives CDR1 SGHRS, CDR2 YFSETQ. The CDR3 here is CASSPGLAGIILEFF. The CDR3 DNA sequence: TGCGCCAGCAGCCCGGGACTAGCGGGGATCATCCTCGAGTTCTTC.

The rearrangement uses TRBV5-1 and TRBJ2-7, with TRBD2 matching over 9 bases. The germline V gene has CDR1 SGHRS and CDR2 YFSETQ. The CDR3 has 17 amino acids. The ends lost 0 bases at V and 7 bases at J; junction bases unmatched: 14. The CDR3 DNA is TGCGCCAGCAGCTTGGGAGTGACCGCGGGGGGGCCAAGGGAGCAGTACTTC. Translating it yields CASSLGVTAGGPREQYF.

The chain uses TRBV6-1 and TRBJ1-5, with a possible D match to TRBD1 (5 bases). Germline CDR1 is MNHNS and CDR2 is SASEGT. The CDR3 loop spans 14 amino acids. Trimming stripped 2 bases from V and 6 bases from J, with 11 bases between. CDR3 sequence: CASSEMRGPQPQHF. The CDR3 DNA is TGTGCCAGCAGTGAAATGAGGGGACCTCAGCCCCAGCATTTT.

The rearrangement uses TRBV2 and TRBJ2-1, with TRBD1 identical over 7 bases. The trim removed 8 bases at V and 7 bases at J, leaving 8 bases unmatched. The CDR3 has 13 residues. Germline-derived CDR1 and CDR2 are SNHLY and FYNNEI. CDR3 protein: CASHRGLRNEQFF. The CDR3 DNA is TGTGCCAGCCACAGGGGTCTGAGGAATGAGCAGTTCTTC.

This clone has more than one count but fewer than ten. The chain is built from TRBV19 and TRBJ1-6; D gene unclear. Looked up from germline, CDR1 is LNHDA and CDR2 is SQIVND (reference sequence). V was clipped by 6 bases and J by 6 bases, with 6 bases between them. The CDR3 is 12 residues long. The CDR3 sequence is CASRQSNSPLHF. The CDR3 DNA sequence: TGTGCCAGTAGACAGAGTAATTCACCCCTCCACTTT.

This chain connects TRBV7-2 to TRBJ2-7, with TRBD1 matching 8 bases. Looked up from germline, CDR1 is SGHTA and CDR2 is FQGNSA. The CDR3 extends over 15 amino acids. Trimming cost V 3 bases and J 3 bases; bases outside gene matches: 7. CDR3 sequence: CASSFTGTGSYEQYF. The CDR3 bases are TGTGCCAGCAGCTTCACCGGGACAGGAAGCTACGAGCAGTACTTC.

V gene TRBV29-1 combines with J gene TRBJ1-1; D is uncertain. V gave up 3 bases and J gave up 1 base, with 6 bases separating them. CDR3 length equals 12 residues. The germline gives CDR1 SQVTM, CDR2 ANQGSEA. CDR3 sequence (DNA): TGCAGCGTTGATTTAGGGAACACTGAAGCTTTCTTT. It translates to CSVDLGNTEAFF.

V usage is TRBV4-1 and J usage is TRBJ1-2; D ambiguous. Trimming took off 3 bases at V and 4 bases at J, with 15 bases between the two ends. Germline loops: CDR1 MGHRA, CDR2 YSYEKL. The CDR3 is 15 residues long. For the CDR3, the DNA is TGCGCCAGCAGCCATCCCTCTGGCAAGGGCTATGGCTACACCTTC. Translated, it gives CASSHPSGKGYGYTF.

The chain couples TRBV10-3 to TRBJ1-1; D not resolved. The CDR3 contains 15 residues. Germline V CDR1 and CDR2: ENHRY, SYGVKD. Deletions cut 2 bases from V and 0 bases from J, with 10 bases between. CDR3 sequence reads: CAISEHEGLNTEAFF. CDR3 sequence (DNA): TGTGCCATCAGTGAGCACGAGGGATTGAACACTGAAGCTTTCTTT.

V usage is TRBV6-1 and J usage is TRBJ2-7; either TRBD1 or TRBD2 may supply D (5 bases each). Germline CDR1 reads MNHNS; CDR2 reads SASEGT. CDR3 length equals 15 residues. V dropped 1 base and J dropped 0 bases, with 10 bases sitting between them. CDR3 in amino acids: CASSEGAGTSYEQYF. The CDR3 bases are TGTGCCAGCAGTGAAGGGGCAGGGACCTCCTACGAGCAGTACTTC.

The rearrangement joins TRBV5-1 to TRBJ1-1, with D tentatively TRBD1 (5 bases). In germline, CDR1 is SGHRS, CDR2 YFSETQ. The CDR3 extends over 16 amino acids. Trimming took off 5 bases at V and 1 base at J, with 18 bases between the two ends. The CDR3 sequence is CASRGGGATGNTEAFF. Here the CDR3 DNA reads TGCGCCAGCAGGGGCGGTGGGGCGACGGGGAACACTGAAGCTTTCTTT.

J is TRBJ2-3 and V is TRBV11-1; TRBD1 aligns across 11 bases. The CDR3 covers 15 residues. The junction had 4 bases not matched to a gene; V was cut back by 5 bases and J by 3 bases. The germline V gene has CDR1 SGHAT and CDR2 FQDESV (reference sequence). The CDR3 coding sequence is TGTGCCAGCAGCCCCGGGACAGGGGGAACAGATACGCAGTATTTT. Translation gives CASSPGTGGTDTQYF.

The chain recombines TRBV19 with TRBJ1-1; unclear D gene. The CDR3 has 12 residues. V lost 10 bases and J 8 bases, leaving 17 bases between the germline ends. Germline V gene data show CDR1 as LNHDA and CDR2 as SQIVND (reference sequence). The CDR3 bases are TGTGCCACCGACGGACCGACTGTAGAAGCTTTCTTT. It yields the protein CATDGPTVEAFF. Full variable domain (rest looked up from reference TRBV19 and TRBJ1-1): DGGITQSPKYLFRKEGQNVTLSCEQNLNHDAMYWYRQDPGQGLRLIYYSQIVNDFQKGDIAEGYSVSREKKESFPLTVTSAQKNPTAFYLCATDGPTVEAFFGQGTRLTVV.

This chain connects TRBV27 to TRBJ2-3; unclear D gene. Trimming stripped 5 bases from V and 2 bases from J, with 17 bases between. CDR3 length: 16 residues. CDR1 is MNHEY, CDR2 SMNVEV, per germline (reference sequence). CDR3 DNA: TGTGCCAGCAGTCCCCTAGGGCGACGCAACACAGATACGCAGTATTTT. It is translated as CASSPLGRRNTDTQYF.

This sequence joins TRBV9 and TRBJ1-1; no firm D call. The CDR3 covers 15 residues. CDR1 is SGDLS and CDR2 is YYNGEE in the germline V gene. Trimming removed 0 bases at V and 5 bases at J, with 14 bases between. This CDR3 is CASSVEGRLDTEAFF. CDR3 sequence (DNA): TGTGCCAGCAGCGTAGAGGGCAGGCTAGATACTGAAGCTTTCTTT.

This sequence joins TRBV10-1 and TRBJ2-3; 10 nucleotides match TRBD2. This CDR3 has 14 residues. Germline CDR1 WNHNN, CDR2 SYGVQD (reference sequence). V trimming: 6 bases; J trimming: 5 bases; junction bases outside the gene matches: 5. The CDR3 sequence is CASSLAGAGDTQYF. The CDR3 DNA reads TGCGCCAGCAGCCTAGCGGGAGCGGGAGATACGCAGTATTTT.

The gene calls are TRBV7-2 and TRBJ2-7, with D maybe TRBD2 (6 bases). The germline gives CDR1 SGHTA, CDR2 FQGNSA. The CDR3 is 14 amino acids. V dropped 3 bases and J dropped 2 bases, with 11 bases sitting between them. CDR3 residues: CASSFTGGTYEQYF. The CDR3 DNA is TGTGCCAGCAGCTTTACGGGCGGGACCTACGAGCAGTACTTC. Looking up the rest from reference TRBV7-2 and TRBJ2-7 gives the full variable domain: GAGVSQSPSNKVTEKGKDVELRCDPISGHTALYWYRQSLGQGLEFLIYFQGNSAPDKSGLPSDRFSAERTGGSVSTLTIQRTQQEDSAVYLCASSFTGGTYEQYFGPGTRLTVT.

The chain joins TRBV29-1 to TRBJ1-2; no clear D gene. The CDR3 covers 14 residues. Deletions cut 0 bases from V and 5 bases from J, with 13 bases between. Germline V gives CDR1 SQVTM, CDR2 ANQGSEA. The CDR3: CSVEDSGVRYGYTF. CDR3 DNA sequence: TGCAGCGTTGAAGATTCTGGGGTTAGGTATGGCTACACCTTC.

This clone was seen a handful of times. The rearrangement links TRBV18 to TRBJ1-1; D not certain. CDR3 length: 14 residues. Germline V gene sequence: CDR1 KGHSH, CDR2 LQKENI. Trimming removed 4 bases at V and 0 bases at J, with 9 bases between. CDR3 nucleotide sequence: TGTGCCAGCTCACGTGGCGGGATGAACACTGAAGCTTTCTTT. Protein: CASSRGGMNTEAFF. The whole variable domain, filled in from reference TRBV18 and TRBJ1-1, reads NAGVMQNPRHLVRRRGQEARLRCSPMKGHSHVYWYRQLPEEGLKFMVYLQKENIIDESGMPKERFSAEFPKEGPSILRIQQVVRGDSAAYFCASSRGGMNTEAFFGQGTRLTVV.